This entry concerns a single T cell receptor (beta chain). The identical CDR3 is also encoded by other nucleotide sequences in the sample. Allocation to cohorts depended on clinical history reported by the participants. This record comes from a study of blood T cell repertoires in COVID-19. The data were produced by immunoSEQ multiplex PCR, yet TCRdb's version contains in-frame clones alone and is incomplete. This table has under 450,000 clones, about four fifths appearing once. Germline loops: CDR1 SGHAT, CDR2 FQNNGV. The CDR3 has 12 residues. V gave up 4 bases and J gave up 7 bases, with 8 bases separating them.

V and J are TRBV11-2 and TRBJ2-1, with TRBD1 as a possible D gene (6 bases). Sequencing was performed on PBMCs or T cells enriched from blood (not recorded which). The clonotype comes from a woman in her forties or fifties who had recovered from COVID-19. The CDR3 reads CASSSGVNEQFF. The CDR3 DNA is TGTGCCAGCAGCTCAGGGGTTAATGAGCAGTTCTTC.